The clone carrying this T cell receptor (beta chain) was counted between two and nine times. The antigen is not known. CDR3 length equals 18 residues. Germline V gives CDR1 LGHNA, CDR2 YNFKEQ. V was pared by 0 bases and J by 0 bases, with 3 bases of the junction left unmatched. The record originates from a study of type 1 regulatory T cells. About the research overall: T-allo10 is an in vitro-generated, Tr1-enriched CD4 T cell product specific for alloantigen.

A single record per CDR3 protein comes from TCRdb applying MiXCR to the reads. Seen here are 65,000 to 80,000 distinct CDR3 sequences, about a fifth observed once, and the top ten hold less than 10%. General study points: Compared with non-Tr1 cells, Tr1 cells showed a narrower TCR repertoire.

The TCR originated in a human donor in good health. Sequences were obtained from cultured type 1 regulatory T (Tr1) cells, either the whole culture or a sorted fraction (not recorded which). The chain has TRBV4-2 and TRBJ2-6; 9 bases align to TRBD2. Here the CDR3 reads CASSQEISGSSGANVLTF. DNA for the CDR3: TGTGCCAGCAGCCAAGAGATTAGCGGGAGCTCTGGGGCCAACGTCCTGACTTTC.